Given below is one T cell receptor beta chain in context. No cognate antigen has been identified for it. It has no much larger one-base neighbor in the sample; base qualities were not kept. The library was obtained by the immunoSEQ multiplex PCR assay. For the multiplex PCR, a mixture combining 60 forward primers for TCR Vbeta segments and 13 reverse primers for TCR Jbeta segments was used. Amplification of the CDR3 region of rearranged TCR beta genes was performed with a multiplex PCR assay on genomic DNA. Amplified TCR beta libraries were sequenced as 87-base-pair reads on the Illumina HiSeq System. The published analysis was carried out like this. A later analysis tallied tens of millions of unique TCR beta chains across the 700 or so repertoires, and around 9.9 million of those chains were shared by two or more donors. To remove PCR and sequencing errors, raw reads were error-corrected and collapsed into unique sequences using a nearest-neighbor algorithm that merged closely related sequences. Alignment of CDR3 sequences to IMGT reference sequences was used to assign V, D and J gene segments. For a sequence to be retained, a match of at least six nucleotides was required to both a V gene segment and a J gene segment. A rearrangement counted as productive if the CDR3 had no stop codons and remained in frame with V and J, and every other rearrangement counted as non-productive. Following IMGT convention, CDR3 was defined as the stretch from the second conserved V-encoded cysteine up to the conserved J-encoded phenylalanine. Sequences without an unambiguous match to a single V gene segment were excluded from the earlier analysis of a few hundred of the donors. An earlier analysis of a few hundred of the donors called V segments functional above 56.7% productive rearrangements and segregating when the between-donor standard deviation exceeded 5%. A statistical classification framework was built to diagnose cytomegalovirus status from the catalog of TCR beta chain sequences. In a later analysis, TCR nucleotide sequences were compared against IMGT/GENE-DB human TR gene sequences so that V and J genes could be assigned. In a later analysis, CDR3 sequences and most-parsimonious VDJ recombination scenarios were assigned using the TCRdist pipeline. A later analysis defined each TCR beta chain by its CDR3 amino acid sequence plus V-gene family, and excluded reads lacking a unique V-gene family. To address suspected cross-contamination and a sequencing artifact, a later analysis removed over 500 highly shared, low-generation-probability nucleotide sequences. A later analysis calculated a clonal expansion index for each public chain from normalized within-repertoire ranks of inferred template counts. In a later analysis, generation probabilities were computed with a VDJ recombination model fitted to out-of-frame rearrangements, and the resulting probabilities were checked against IGoR. In a later analysis, TCR-TCR, TCR-HLA and TCR-CMV co-occurrence was scored with hypergeometric tests, and a repertoire-size bias correction was applied to TCR pairs. In a later analysis, false discovery rates were estimated by permuting HLA or CMV assignments 20 times. In a later analysis, co-occurring TCRs were grouped with DBSCAN, and TCRdist sequence similarity was added when clustering was performed within HLA-allele-positive subsets. Repertoires with fewer than 30,000 or more than 120,000 public chains were left out of co-occurrence clustering, as were about five repertoires with anomalous nucleotide sharing. This is the immuneACCESS table as TCRdb keeps it, with only in-frame sequences that have V and J called. A part of the clones is gone; compared with another copy, unresolved V genes explain less than half, and the rest is unexplained. D and trimming were read from the DNA, whereas the V and J calls and clone size are those reported in that table. The sample table lists roughly 150,000 clones, around three fifths of them with a count of one. Of the sample, less than 3.5% is held by the ten largest clones.

The cohort was made up of around 720 healthy bone marrow donors. At the time of sampling, all cohort members were nominally healthy, though unrecorded immune exposures were likely present. The donor was CMV seropositive and belonged to the group of more than 250 seropositive cohort members. Each donor provided a peripheral blood sample, and peripheral blood mononuclear cells were used for TCR beta sequencing. The Qiagen DNeasy Blood Extraction Kit was used to extract genomic DNA from the blood cell samples. This specimen comes from a study of cytomegalovirus exposure and HLA in healthy donors (TCRdb year 2017). With respect to the entire study: An earlier analysis of some 620 of the donors reported around 280 Gb of sequence data and around 110 million unique TCR beta sequences obtained from about 170 million T cells. Of the approximately 370 genotyped donors, roughly 76% were placed in the genetic ancestry cluster associated with self-reported Caucasian donors. Using immunosequencing, the study profiled T cell repertoires from 500 to 800 subjects and related those repertoires to cytomegalovirus serostatus. In an earlier analysis of several hundred of the donors, high-throughput TCR beta sequencing was used to judge whether each TCR beta V gene segment behaved as functional or pseudogenic. Typing coverage varied by locus: roughly 620-630 donors for A, B, C, DRB1 and DQB1; 522 for DQA1; about 570 for DPA1; fewer than 480 for DPB1. All discovery cohort repertoires had been generated on a single sequencing platform. The later analysis used no new phenotypic data to find candidate immune exposures, relying instead on TCR beta sequences and their occurrence across donors. A separate validation cohort of 90 to 150 different subjects was used in addition to the approximately 670-subject first cohort. An early release covering 500 to 750 HLA-typed donors comprised 250 to 350 gigabases of sequencing data and about 90 million unique TCR sequences. Donor age, sex, ethnicity and CMV serostatus were compiled alongside the repertoire data. A later analysis re-analyzed previously published TCR beta repertoires from about 730 donors and added high-resolution HLA genotyping to study TCR occurrence patterns. A later genetic analysis took genome-wide SNP genotypes for about 55% of the 666 donors and used that subset as a discovery cohort. To predict cytomegalovirus infection status, the study combined high-throughput TCR immunosequencing, statistical association of individual TCRs with disease status, and machine learning. Class I and class II HLA loci were covered by the typing at four-digit resolution. About five DR-DQ haplotypes were treated as single units for association and clustering because of strong linkage in the cohort. The study was designed to test whether signatures of past pathogen exposure could be identified by cataloging public T cell receptors. Among about 360 genotyped donors of the cohort, an average of around 240,000 unique TCR beta nucleotide sequences were sequenced per donor, approximately 20% of them non-productive. The full study reports these points: V-gene and J-gene trimming of TCR beta chains was associated with a missense DCLRE1C variant in a later genetic analysis, and the association was replicated in an independent cohort. According to the authors, the approach could potentially be generalized to other disease states and immunological phenotypes. Some IMGT-functional V segments, including TRBV6-2 and TRBV6-3, could not be distinguished by the 87-base-pair reads and were therefore excluded. This cohort had only TCR beta chains sequenced, and the lack of alpha or paired-chain data limited which features could be detected. A cluster of highly shared sequence variants was judged likely to be a technical artifact of the sequencing pipeline. In a later analysis, the rate of TCR association differed among HLA loci, with DRB1 alleles having the most associated TCRs and HLA-C alleles having the fewest. Most TCR sequences were seen in very few donors, while some public TCRs were found in many individuals. A later analysis found that most CMV-associated TCR beta chains appeared HLA-restricted, with HLA associations seemingly driven largely by CMV exposure. Presence/absence analyses assumed roughly uniform sequencing depth across donors, an assumption that may not hold. A later analysis associated around 16,000 TCR beta sequences with specific HLA alleles at a false discovery rate of 0.05. A later analysis reported that several top co-occurrence clusters appeared linked to parvovirus B19, influenza, CMV and Epstein-Barr virus. A further reported finding was that TCR beta sequences accurately predicted the HLA-A and HLA-B alleles for most subjects in the first cohort. Compared with equally common non-associated chains, HLA-associated TCR beta chains in a later analysis were more clonally expanded and had lower generation probabilities. A few of the identified cytomegalovirus-associated TCR beta chains were confirmed in vitro to be specific for cytomegalovirus antigens. In the study, about 150 TCR beta chains were listed as associated with cytomegalovirus. When HLA alleles, especially DR and DQ, strongly co-occurred, TCR associations were difficult to assign to individual alleles. Because HLA typing was missing for some donors at each locus, association tests included only the typed subset. In an earlier analysis of 587 of the donors, most TCR beta V segments appeared in productive rearrangements about 90% or about 30% of the time, broadly matching IMGT annotations. The earlier analysis of 450 to 700 of the donors excluded approximately 15 rarely observed V segments, including chromosome 9 orphons, because counts were too low. Correlated functional status among segregating V segments might reflect linkage disequilibrium, but an unknown experimental factor could not be ruled out. In a later genetic analysis, fewer N-insertions in productive TCRs were reported among donors in an Asian-associated ancestry cluster than the approximately 710-donor mean. The classifier was reported to diagnose cytomegalovirus status with high specificity and sensitivity in both the original cohort and the validation cohort. For the cohort, immune exposure information was limited to CMV serostatus.

Looking up the germline V gene yields CDR1 SGDLS and CDR2 YYNGEE. The CDR3 sequence holds 14 residues, the cysteine and phenylalanine included. Just the 42-base CDR3 DNA is kept, in frame starting at base 1. From V the trimming removes 5 bases and from J it removes 7 bases, while the gene matches leave 4 bases of the junction unaccounted for. The sequence was obtained from a woman aged 25 to 39 in good health and CMV-seropositive. Sequencing input: PBMCs. In this chain, TRBV9 is recombined with TRBJ1-6; 9 nucleotides in the junction match TRBD1. Read as DNA, the sequence is TGTGCCAGCAGGGGGACAGGGACCAATTCACCCCTCCACTTT. It encodes CASRGTGTNSPLHF.